The 25 T cell receptor beta chains below were found in one sample sequenced in a study of blood T cells in healthy people across ages. For the second PCR, which ran for about 6 to 11 cycles, a sample-barcoded 5' primer and a J-beta primer mix were used. TCRdb ran MiXCR on the 5' RACE reads and lists one entry per CDR3 protein. The sample records approximately 800,000 distinct CDR3 sequences, nearly 60% being singletons. The sequenced sample was blood. These receptor sequences come from a man aged 25-45 years in good health.

The chain uses TRBV29-1 and TRBJ2-3; D is unclear. The length of the CDR3 is 14 residues. V lost 7 bases, J lost 2 bases, and 16 bases lay in between. Germline lookup yields CDR1 SQVTM and CDR2 ANQGSEA. The CDR3 nucleotides read TGCAGCGGCCAGCGTACGGGTATCACAGATACGCAGTATTTT. Its protein product is CSGQRTGITDTQYF.

About this clonotype: The germline gene is not matched at one end of the junction; a read error may be the cause. This rearrangement joins TRBV10-3 to TRBJ2-1, with 10 bases identical to TRBD2. Germline assignment: CDR1 ENHRY and CDR2 SYGVKD. The CDR3 runs 14 residues. In DNA, the CDR3 is TGTGCCACTCTAGCGGGAGAGTCCTACAGTGAGCAGTTCTTC. Amino acid sequence: CATLAGESYSEQFF.

The chain carries TRBV20-1 and TRBJ2-5, with TRBD1 identical over 7 bases. The J call may be faulty, since TRBJ2-7 better matches the DNA end. This CDR3 has 14 amino acids. CDR1 is DFQATT and CDR2 is SNEGSKA in the germline V gene (reference sequence). CDR3: CSARDPRGTNEQYF. The CDR3 bases are TGCAGTGCTAGAGATCCCAGGGGGACCAACGAGCAGTACTTC.

As regards this clonotype: With a much larger clone just one base away, this may be a read error. This chain connects TRBV20-1 to TRBJ2-7; weak D call: TRBD1 (6 bases). From germline, CDR1 is DFQATT and CDR2 SNEGSKA (reference sequence). The CDR3 loop spans 12 amino acids. The germline V and J ends were trimmed by 8 bases and 5 bases, with 16 bases remaining between them. CDR3 DNA sequence: TGCAGTACTCGGACAGATGCAGACGAGCAGTACTTC. Its translation: CSTRTDADEQYF.

The V gene is TRBV7-2, the J gene TRBJ2-5; maybe TRBD1 (5 bases). Per germline, CDR1 SGHTA and CDR2 FQGNSA. The CDR3 loop spans 15 amino acids. The ends were cut back, 5 bases at V and 9 bases at J, with 22 bases in the middle. The DNA for the CDR3 is TGTGCCAGCAGCCCGGCCGCCAGGGCCGAAGGAGCCCAGTACTTC. It specifies CASSPAARAEGAQYF. The full variable domain, rest sourced from reference TRBV7-2 and TRBJ2-5, is GAGVSQSPSNKVTEKGKDVELRCDPISGHTALYWYRQSLGQGLEFLIYFQGNSAPDKSGLPSDRFSAERTGGSVSTLTIQRTQQEDSAVYLCASSPAARAEGAQYFGPGTRLLVL.

The CDR3 region has the DNA TGCAGTGCTAGAAATCCAGGGTCGGCCTACAATGAGCAGTTCTTC. Amino acids: CSARNPGSAYNEQFF. This rearrangement joins TRBV20-1 to TRBJ2-1; TRBD1 might be the D (5 bases). Germline lookup yields CDR1 DFQATT and CDR2 SNEGSKA (reference sequence). The CDR3 extends over 15 amino acids. V was trimmed by 2 bases and J by 2 bases, leaving 13 bases between them.

The gene calls are TRBV7-2 and TRBJ2-6; the match to TRBD1 covers 8 bases. V was pared by 3 bases and J by 4 bases, with 8 bases of the junction left unmatched. From germline, CDR1 is SGHTA and CDR2 FQGNSA. This CDR3 has 17 amino acids. The CDR3 sequence: CASSFSQGAGGANVLTF. The CDR3 bases are TGTGCCAGCAGCTTTTCTCAGGGGGCTGGCGGGGCCAACGTCCTGACTTTC. Variable domain in full (rest from reference TRBV7-2 and TRBJ2-6): GAGVSQSPSNKVTEKGKDVELRCDPISGHTALYWYRQSLGQGLEFLIYFQGNSAPDKSGLPSDRFSAERTGGSVSTLTIQRTQQEDSAVYLCASSFSQGAGGANVLTFGAGSRLTVL.

The CDR3 DNA is TGTGCCTGGAGTGTCCGCGGGAGGGCCGCGAATGAGCAGTACTTC. The encoded protein is CAWSVRGRAANEQYF. This chain connects TRBV30 to TRBJ2-1, with 9 bases aligning to TRBD2. TRBJ2-7 matches the DNA end more closely, so the J call is doubtful. Per the germline V gene, CDR1 is GTSNPN and CDR2 is SVGIG (reference sequence). The CDR3 has 15 amino acids.

The chain combines TRBV7-2 with TRBJ2-7; D not resolved. CDR1 is SGHTA, CDR2 FQGNSA, per germline. The CDR3 covers 14 residues. Trimming removed 5 bases from V and 0 bases from J, with 11 bases in between. The CDR3 DNA sequence: TGTGCCAGCAGCCAACGGCAGTCCTCCTACGAGCAGTACTTC. Amino acid sequence: CASSQRQSSYEQYF.

The chain is built from TRBV6-1 and TRBJ2-5; TRBD1 matches 9 bases. TRBJ2-7 matches the DNA end more closely, so the J call is doubtful. The germline V gene encodes CDR1 MNHNS and CDR2 SASEGT. The CDR3 is 15 amino acids. In DNA, the CDR3 is TGTGCCAGCAGTTCACTACAGGGGGCTTGGTACGAGCAGTACTTC. Its translation is CASSSLQGAWYEQYF.

The chain is built from TRBV14 and TRBJ2-7; no clear D. Looked up from germline, CDR1 is SGHDN and CDR2 is FVKESK. The CDR3 spans 13 residues. V was clipped by 4 bases and J by 6 bases, with 13 bases between them. As DNA, the CDR3 is TGTGCCAGCAGCCCACATCCGCGCTTCGAGCAGTACTTC. As protein: CASSPHPRFEQYF. The full variable domain, its missing parts supplied by reference TRBV14 and TRBJ2-7, is EAGVTQFPSHSVIEKGQTVTLRCDPISGHDNLYWYRRVMGKEIKFLLHFVKESKQDESGMPNNRFLAERTGGTYSTLKVQPAELEDSGVYFCASSPHPRFEQYFGPGTRLTVT.

This clonotype was recorded a few times. The V call is TRBV4-2, the J call TRBJ2-7, with D perhaps being TRBD1 or TRBD2 (5 bases each). Trimming took off 5 bases at V and 0 bases at J, with 14 bases between the two ends. Germline V gene data show CDR1 as LGHNA and CDR2 as YNFKEQ. The CDR3 has 15 residues. Here the CDR3 DNA reads TGTGCCAGCAGCTACGGGACGGGCGCCTCCTACGAGCAGTACTTC. This sequence encodes CASSYGTGASYEQYF.

This clonotype was detected a few times. The V gene is TRBV20-1, the J gene TRBJ2-7; TRBD2 aligns across 8 bases. CDR3 size: 15 residues. Germline V gives CDR1 DFQATT, CDR2 SNEGSKA (reference sequence). V was pared by 2 bases and J by 3 bases, with 9 bases of the junction left unmatched. The CDR3 here is CSARLPGTRYYEQYF. CDR3 bases: TGCAGTGCTAGACTCCCGGGGACTAGGTACTACGAGCAGTACTTC.

The chain is built from TRBV3-1 and TRBJ2-1, with TRBD2 matching over 14 bases. CDR1 LGHDT and CDR2 YNNKEL come from the germline V gene (reference sequence). V lost 2 bases, J lost 10 bases, and 7 bases stayed unmatched. CDR3 size: 16 residues. The CDR3 here is CASSQWGLAGEGEQFF. The CDR3 DNA reads TGTGCCAGCAGCCAATGGGGACTAGCGGGAGAGGGCGAGCAGTTCTTC.

This chain joins TRBV25-1 and TRBJ1-5; no reliable D call. Trimming stripped 1 base from V and 6 bases from J, with 10 bases between. The CDR3 has 14 amino acids. Germline V gene data show CDR1 as MGHDK and CDR2 as SYGVNS. The CDR3 coding sequence is TGTGCCAGCAGTGAATCCGACATAGCTCAGCCCCAGCATTTT. It yields the protein CASSESDIAQPQHF.

The chain carries TRBV27 and TRBJ2-7, with D uncertain. Germline CDR1 MNHEY, CDR2 SMNVEV (reference sequence). Trimming removed 3 bases at V and 2 bases at J, with 11 bases between. The CDR3 is 14 residues long. The CDR3 is CASSFQKRPYEQYF. In DNA, the CDR3 is TGTGCCAGCAGTTTTCAGAAAAGGCCCTACGAGCAGTACTTC.

This rearrangement joins TRBV7-2 to TRBJ2-3; the match to TRBD2 covers 10 bases. This CDR3 has 19 residues. V dropped 5 bases and J dropped 3; count of bases not matched to a gene: 17. Germline CDR1 SGHTA, CDR2 FQGNSA. DNA for the CDR3: TGTGCCAGCAGCCACCCTAGGGGGGGTAGCGGGGGGAGAACAGATACGCAGTATTTT. This codes for CASSHPRGGSGGRTDTQYF.

In its sample, this clonotype was seen once. This chain joins TRBV29-1 and TRBJ2-5, with TRBD1 as a possible D gene (5 bases). With 6 bases removed from V and 10 bases from J, the gap between germline ends came to 12 bases. CDR3 length equals 10 residues. The germline gives CDR1 SQVTM, CDR2 ANQGSEA. DNA of the CDR3: TGCAGCGTCTCAGGGAAGATCCAGTACTTC. It encodes CSVSGKIQYF.

In nucleotides, the CDR3 is TGCAGTGCTAGTGGGGACATAGCCTACGAGCAGTACTTC. Protein: CSASGDIAYEQYF. This rearrangement joins TRBV20-1 to TRBJ2-7; the D gene is possibly TRBD1 (6 bases). V shed 3 bases and J shed 2 bases, with 11 bases lying between them. Germline CDR1 and CDR2: DFQATT and SNEGSKA (reference sequence). The CDR3 has 13 amino acids.

The chain employs TRBV20-1 and TRBJ2-5; possible D gene TRBD1, 5 bases. The last part of the DNA fits TRBJ2-7 better; the J call may be wrong. CDR3 length: 13 amino acids. Looked up from germline, CDR1 is DFQATT and CDR2 is SNEGSKA (reference sequence). CDR3 residues: CSAQRGGRYEQYF. The CDR3 nucleotides read TGCAGTGCTCAAAGGGGCGGACGCTACGAGCAGTACTTC.

This clonotype turned up a few times. The V gene is TRBV28, the J gene TRBJ1-4; possibly TRBD1 for D (6 bases). Trimming took 8 bases from V and 0 from J, leaving 10 bases between them. Germline V gives CDR1 MDHEN, CDR2 SYDVKM. This CDR3 is 14 amino acids long. The CDR3 sequence is CASGWTATNEKLFF. DNA for the CDR3: TGTGCCAGCGGGTGGACAGCAACTAATGAAAAACTGTTTTTT.

The genes are TRBV24-1 and TRBJ2-3; D may be TRBD1 or TRBD2 (5 bases each). Trimming cost V 9 bases and J 3 bases, with 15 bases left between them. The CDR3 sequence is 14 residues long. Germline V CDR1 and CDR2: KGHDR, SFDVKD. The CDR3 here is CATSGRGGTDTQYF. The CDR3 DNA reads TGTGCCACCTCGGGGCGAGGAGGAACAGATACGCAGTATTTT.

This clonotype was seen only a few times. The rearrangement uses TRBV20-1 and TRBJ2-1; the match to TRBD2 covers 14 bases. Germline CDR1 and CDR2: DFQATT and SNEGSKA (reference sequence). This CDR3 contains 13 residues. For the CDR3, the DNA is TGCAGCGCCGGACTAGCGGGAGGTAATGAGCAGTTCTTC. It yields the protein CSAGLAGGNEQFF.

CDR3 amino acids: CASSMGQGSYGYTF. For the CDR3, the DNA is TGTGCCAGCAGTATGGGACAGGGAAGCTATGGCTACACCTTC. The rearrangement uses TRBV5-5 and TRBJ1-2, with TRBD1 matching 9 bases. CDR1 and CDR2 from the germline V gene are SGHKS and YYEKEE (reference sequence). The CDR3 runs 14 residues. The J segment lost 4 bases and the V segment lost 5 bases, leaving 6 bases of the junction unmatched. Filled out from reference TRBV5-5 and TRBJ1-2, the complete variable domain reads DAGVTQSPTHLIKTRGQQVTLRCSPISGHKSVSWYQQVLGQGPQFIFQYYEKEERGRGNFPDRFSARQFPNYSSELNVNALLLGDSALYLCASSMGQGSYGYTFGSGTRLTVV.

This sequence joins TRBV7-9 and TRBJ1-4, with D uncertain. Trimming removed 5 bases from V and 8 bases from J, with 15 bases in between. The CDR3 loop spans 14 amino acids. In germline, CDR1 is SEHNR, CDR2 FQNEAQ (reference sequence). The CDR3 spells CASSLGPGKEKLFF. The DNA of the CDR3 is TGTGCCAGCAGCCTAGGACCGGGGAAGGAAAAACTGTTTTTT.